These 15 T cell receptor beta chains share one sample of origin, sequenced in a study of T-cell memory formation after mild COVID-19. A single record per CDR3 protein comes from TCRdb applying MiXCR to the 5' RACE reads. The sample holds about 350,000 distinct CDR3 sequences, roughly an eighth seen once. Sample: PBMCs or a T cell subset sorted from them (not recorded which). The receptors originated from a man aged 18 to 35 who had mild COVID-19 (a few samples of this study predate the infection). Cell type and time point are not known.

V usage is TRBV20-1 and J usage is TRBJ2-1; 14 bases match TRBD2. The germline gives CDR1 DFQATT, CDR2 SNEGSKA (reference sequence). V shed 6 bases and J 6 bases; nucleotides not matched to a gene: 4. The CDR3 has 14 amino acids. Here the CDR3 reads CSALTSGGANEQFF. The CDR3 bases are TGCAGTGCCCTGACTAGCGGGGGGGCCAATGAGCAGTTCTTC.

V is TRBV7-9 and J is TRBJ1-4; a possible D gene is TRBD1 (5 bases). From germline, CDR1 is SEHNR and CDR2 FQNEAQ (reference sequence). Deletions cut 5 bases from V and 6 bases from J, with 19 bases between. This CDR3 contains 16 residues. The DNA of the CDR3 is TGTGCCAGCAGCGCAGCCATGGGACCAACCTATGAAAAACTGTTTTTT. Its protein product is CASSAAMGPTYEKLFF.

This clonotype was detected only a few times. This chain joins TRBV12-3 or TRBV12-4 and TRBJ2-1; D gene ambiguous. Trimming cost V 6 bases and J 9 bases, with 15 bases left between them. The CDR3 has 13 amino acids. CDR3 loop: CASSKSRFGEQFF. The CDR3 DNA reads TGTGCCAGCAGCAAAAGTCGATTCGGTGAGCAGTTCTTC.

V is TRBV6-5 and J is TRBJ1-6; TRBD1 is a possible D gene (6 bases). Trimming cost V 6 bases and J 0 bases, with 21 bases left between them. CDR1 is MNHEY, CDR2 SVGAGI, per germline. The CDR3 length is 19 residues. CDR3 protein: CASRPSGGLRSSYNSPLHF. DNA of the CDR3: TGTGCCAGCAGGCCATCGGGGGGGCTCCGAAGCTCCTATAATTCACCCCTCCACTTT.

This clonotype was recorded only once. The chain combines TRBV20-1 with TRBJ1-4, with D tentatively TRBD1 (5 bases). This CDR3 contains 13 residues. V was clipped by 3 bases and J by 8 bases, with 13 bases between them. Germline assignment: CDR1 DFQATT and CDR2 SNEGSKA (reference sequence). The CDR3 loop is CSASNGGEEKLFF. In DNA, the CDR3 is TGCAGTGCTAGTAACGGGGGAGAGGAAAAACTGTTTTTT.

This chain connects TRBV7-2 to TRBJ2-5; the match to TRBD2 covers 10 bases. V dropped 5 bases and J dropped 7; count of bases not matched to a gene: 10. The germline V gene encodes CDR1 SGHTA and CDR2 FQGNSA. The CDR3 has 15 amino acids. The CDR3 bases are TGTGCCAGCAGCGCACTAGCGGGGTCAAGGACGACCCAGTACTTC. It codes for CASSALAGSRTTQYF.

V and J are TRBV29-1 and TRBJ2-1, with D possibly matching TRBD1 (6 bases). The V and J ends lost 1 base and 14 bases respectively, with 15 bases between them. The CDR3 consists of 12 residues. CDR1 SQVTM and CDR2 ANQGSEA come from the germline V gene. The CDR3 spells CSVEGDTTLEFF. The CDR3 region has the DNA TGCAGCGTTGAAGGGGACACAACTCTAGAGTTCTTC.

This clonotype has a count of ten or more. This chain joins TRBV7-3 and TRBJ2-2; 9 bases fit TRBD1. This CDR3 region has 16 residues. The junction had 8 bases not matched to a gene; V was cut back by 5 bases and J by 4 bases. Germline-derived CDR1 and CDR2 are SGHTA and FQGTGA. The CDR3 nucleotides are TGTGCCAGCAGCCCCCGACAGGGGGGGAGCACCGGGGAGCTGTTTTTT. Translated: CASSPRQGGSTGELFF. The whole variable domain, filled in from reference TRBV7-3 and TRBJ2-2, reads GAGVSQTPSNKVTEKGKYVELRCDPISGHTALYWYRQSLGQGPEFLIYFQGTGAADDSGLPNDRFFAVRPEGSVSTLKIQRTERGDSAVYLCASSPRQGGSTGELFFGEGSRLTVL.

This clonotype was detected ten times or more. This sequence joins TRBV18 and TRBJ2-7; D perhaps matches TRBD2 (5 bases). There are 14 residues in the CDR3. Trimming removed 0 bases from V and 5 bases from J, with 11 bases in between. Germline CDR1 and CDR2: KGHSH and LQKENI. DNA of the CDR3: TGTGCCAGCTCACCACCAGGGAGTTCCCACGAGCAGTACTTC. This gives the protein CASSPPGSSHEQYF.

The V gene is TRBV7-2, the J gene TRBJ2-3; 12 positions agree with TRBD2. The CDR3 sequence is 20 residues long. The V segment lost 2 bases and the J segment 0 bases; nucleotides outside the gene matches: 12. CDR1 and CDR2 (germline): SGHTA, FQGNSA. This CDR3 is CASSLRASGRAYPSTDTQYF. As DNA, the CDR3 is TGTGCCAGCAGCTTAAGGGCTAGCGGGAGGGCCTACCCTAGCACAGATACGCAGTATTTT.

This clonotype was counted a single time. The chain couples TRBV29-1 to TRBJ2-1, with D possibly being TRBD2 (5 bases). The V gene's germline CDR1 is SQVTM and CDR2 ANQGSEA. V was clipped by 4 bases and J by 4 bases, with 11 bases between them. This CDR3 comprises 13 residues. The CDR3 spells CSVGGLIYNEQFF. Written as DNA, the CDR3 is TGCAGCGTTGGCGGGCTAATTTACAATGAGCAGTTCTTC.

The chain has TRBV5-5 and TRBJ2-6, with D hard to call. CDR3 length: 17 amino acids. The germline V gene encodes CDR1 SGHKS and CDR2 YYEKEE (reference sequence). Trimming cost V 4 bases and J 0 bases, with 14 bases left between them. In DNA form, the CDR3 reads TGTGCCAGCAGCAGAGCACTACAGACCTCTGGGGCCAACGTCCTGACTTTC. Protein: CASSRALQTSGANVLTF.

This clonotype was detected a few times. V gene TRBV7-3 combines with J gene TRBJ2-7, with TRBD1 matching over 9 bases. CDR3 size: 16 residues. CDR1 is SGHTA and CDR2 is FQGTGA in the germline V gene. The V gene end was trimmed by 5 bases and the J gene end by 4 bases; junction bases not matched to a gene: 12. The CDR3 sequence is CASSHQTGTGIYEQYF. Written as DNA, the CDR3 is TGTGCCAGCAGCCATCAGACCGGGACAGGGATTTACGAGCAGTACTTC.

This clonotype was detected a few times. This chain links TRBV29-1 with TRBJ1-2; D not certain. The V and J ends lost 4 bases and 4 bases respectively, with 10 bases between them. The CDR3 has 12 amino acids. Germline V gene sequence: CDR1 SQVTM, CDR2 ANQGSEA. CDR3 nucleotide sequence: TGCAGCGTTGGGGTCAGCTTCTATGGCTACACCTTC. It yields the protein CSVGVSFYGYTF.

This sequence joins TRBV5-1 and TRBJ2-1; possibly TRBD1 for D (5 bases). V dropped 2 bases and J dropped 8 bases, with 14 bases sitting between them. Per the germline V gene, CDR1 is SGHRS and CDR2 is YFSETQ. The CDR3 has 14 residues. CDR3 amino acids: CASSLYKQGYEQFF. Here the CDR3 DNA reads TGCGCCAGCAGCTTATACAAGCAGGGCTATGAGCAGTTCTTC.